This T cell receptor (beta chain) was sequenced for a study of cytomegalovirus exposure and HLA in healthy donors. As concerns this clone: The target antigen is unknown. Other DNA sequences in this sample translate to the same CDR3.

The ends lost 2 bases at V and 4 bases at J; junction bases unmatched: 6. CDR3 size: 15 residues. From germline, CDR1 is SGHRS and CDR2 YFSETQ. Study-wide points: It was approximately 150 TCR beta chains that were listed as cytomegalovirus-associated.

This table comes from immunoSEQ multiplex PCR, and its TCRdb copy is limited to in-frame clones, with some not included. The data contain roughly 220,000 clones, 90% to 95% of them singletons. This chain joins TRBV5-1 and TRBJ2-5; TRBD2 agrees at 9 bases. The source material was PBMCs. This sequence originates from a woman in her late teens or twenties in good health and CMV-seronegative. CDR3 coding DNA: TGCGCCAGCAGCTTAAGTAGCGGGAGCGGAGAGACCCAGTACTTC. This translates into CASSLSSGSGETQYF.